This T cell receptor (beta chain) was identified in a study of blood T cell repertoires in COVID-19. CDR1 and CDR2 (germline): LGHDT, YNNKEL (reference sequence). The junction had 11 bases not matched to a gene; V was cut back by 5 bases and J by 14 bases. The CDR3 runs to 13 residues. The sample holds a few counts of this clone. Assay used: immunoSEQ multiplex PCR; TCRdb lists only in-frame clones, some missing. The sample has around 60,000 clones, 85% to 90% seen once; the top ten hold about 3.8%. The gene calls are TRBV3-1 (or the pseudogene TRBV3-2) and TRBJ1-3, with 8 bases lining up with TRBD1. Sequenced input: peripheral blood. The source of this sequence is a human donor in a cohort sampled during active COVID-19. The CDR3 spells CASSGEPGQALYF. The CDR3 DNA sequence: TGTGCCAGCAGCGGCGAACCGGGACAGGCCTTATATTTT.